These 5 T cell receptor beta chains were sequenced from one sample in a study of blood T cell repertoires in COVID-19. TCRdb's copy holds only in-frame clones and misses some; the assay was immunoSEQ multiplex PCR. The repertoire holds tens of thousands of clones, with 76% as singletons. The source material was peripheral blood. The origin of the receptors is a man aged 65 to 79 with active or convalescent COVID-19.

The chain has TRBV28 and TRBJ1-5; tentatively, D is TRBD1 (6 bases). Germline values: CDR1 MDHEN, CDR2 SYDVKM. The length of the CDR3 is 14 residues. Deletions cut 5 bases from V and 6 bases from J, with 14 bases between. The CDR3 nucleotides are TGTGCCAGCAGTACCCACAGGGTAGGTCAGCCCCAGCATTTT. It encodes CASSTHRVGQPQHF. Full variable domain (remainder filled in from reference TRBV28 and TRBJ1-5): DVKVTQSSRYLVKRTGEKVFLECVQDMDHENMFWYRQDPGLGLRLIYFSYDVKMKEKGDIPEGYSVSREKKERFSLILESASTNQTSMYLCASSTHRVGQPQHFGDGTRLSIL.

The V and J genes are TRBV12-5 and TRBJ2-7, with 7 bases lining up with TRBD1. The CDR3 has 12 amino acids. CDR1 LGHNT and CDR2 FRNRAP come from the germline V gene. V gave up 10 bases and J gave up 2 bases; unmatched junction bases: 5. The CDR3 DNA reads as TGTGCTACGAGCCAGGGGGCCTACGAGCAGTACTTC. Its translation is CATSQGAYEQYF. The complete variable domain, with remaining parts taken from reference TRBV12-5 and TRBJ2-7, reads DARVTQTPRHKVTEMGQEVTMRCQPILGHNTVFWYRQTMMQGLELLAYFRNRAPLDDSGMPKDRFSAEMPDATLATLKIQPSEPRDSAVYFCATSQGAYEQYFGPGTRLTVT.

The rearrangement links TRBV6-4 to TRBJ1-2, with unresolved D. V dropped 4 bases and J dropped 4 bases, with 10 bases sitting between them. Per the germline V gene, CDR1 is MRHNA and CDR2 is SNTAGT. The CDR3 runs to 13 residues. The CDR3 reads CASSGGDFYGYTF. CDR3 in DNA: TGTGCCAGCAGTGGGGGAGACTTCTATGGCTACACCTTC.

The J gene is TRBJ2-5, the V gene TRBV7-9, with D perhaps TRBD2 (5 bases). The CDR3 covers 13 residues. The germline V and J ends were trimmed by 6 bases and 3 bases, with 11 bases remaining between them. Per the germline V gene, CDR1 is SEHNR and CDR2 is FQNEAQ (reference sequence). CDR3 DNA: TGTGCCAGCAGGAAAGAGGGTGAAGAGACCCAGTACTTC. It is translated as CASRKEGEETQYF.

The chain carries TRBV2 and TRBJ1-2; the D is unclear. Trimming removed 8 bases at V and 3 bases at J, with 7 bases between. CDR3 length equals 11 residues. In germline, CDR1 is SNHLY, CDR2 FYNNEI. The CDR3 is CASRPDYGYTF. The CDR3 bases are TGTGCCAGCCGTCCAGACTATGGCTACACCTTC.